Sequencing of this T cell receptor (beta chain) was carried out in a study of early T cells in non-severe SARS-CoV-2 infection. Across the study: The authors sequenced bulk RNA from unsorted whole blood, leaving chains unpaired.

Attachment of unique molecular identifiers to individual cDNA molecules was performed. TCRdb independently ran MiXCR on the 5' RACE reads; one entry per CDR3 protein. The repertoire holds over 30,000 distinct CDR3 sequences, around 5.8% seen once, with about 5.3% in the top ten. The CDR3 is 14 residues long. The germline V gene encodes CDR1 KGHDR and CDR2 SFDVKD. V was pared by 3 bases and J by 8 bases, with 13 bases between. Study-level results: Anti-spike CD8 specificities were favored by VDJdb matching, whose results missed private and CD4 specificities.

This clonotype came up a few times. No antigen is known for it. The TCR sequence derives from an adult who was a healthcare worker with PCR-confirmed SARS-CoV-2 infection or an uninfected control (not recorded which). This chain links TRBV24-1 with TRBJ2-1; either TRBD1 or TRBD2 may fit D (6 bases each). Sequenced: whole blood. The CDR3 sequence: CATSDRGERDEQFF. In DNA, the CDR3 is TGTGCCACCAGTGATAGGGGGGAGAGGGATGAGCAGTTCTTC.